This TCR beta chain came from a study of PD-L1 blockade in urothelial cancer. The sample holds a few counts of this clone. Using immunoSEQ multiplex PCR, the repertoire was profiled, and TCRdb retains in-frame clones only, with some absent. The sample has 15,000 to 20,000 clones, roughly four fifths seen once; the top ten hold under 2%. Noted time point: peripheral blood 6 weeks after treatment start. With 0 bases removed from V and 1 base from J, the gap between germline ends came to 7 bases. There are 14 residues in the CDR3. Germline-derived CDR1 and CDR2 are MNHEY and SMNVEV (reference sequence). This sequence joins TRBV27 and TRBJ2-7; D is perhaps TRBD2 (6 bases). The sequence came from a man aged 45-60 years with urothelial cancer. The input for sequencing was PBMCs, taken around atezolizumab (anti-PD-L1) treatment. The CDR3 DNA follows: TGTGCCAGCAGTTTATCGCGGGGTTCCTACGAGCAGTACTTC. Its translation: CASSLSRGSYEQYF.